The 20 T cell receptor beta chains below were found in one sample sequenced in a study of blood T cell repertoires in COVID-19. Sequencing was performed with immunoSEQ multiplex PCR; in TCRdb, only in-frame clones are kept and a portion is missing. The data hold tens of thousands of clones, with 79% observed a single time. The sample consisted of peripheral blood. The receptors originated from a man aged 60-69 years with acute or convalescent COVID-19.

This clone was detected only a few times. The V gene is TRBV2, the J gene TRBJ2-3; no firm D call. Trimming stripped 3 bases from V and 0 bases from J, with 10 bases between. This CDR3 has 15 amino acids. Germline CDR1 SNHLY, CDR2 FYNNEI. CDR3: CASSEVGPSTDTQYF. DNA for the CDR3: TGTGCCAGCAGTGAGGTGGGCCCCAGCACAGATACGCAGTATTTT.

The V call is TRBV30, the J call TRBJ2-5; TRBD2 agrees at 8 bases. V gave up 2 bases and J gave up 5 bases; unmatched junction bases: 13. There are 16 residues in the CDR3. CDR1 and CDR2 (germline): GTSNPN, SVGIG (reference sequence). The DNA for the CDR3 is TGTGCCTGGAGTTATGAGACTAGCGAGTTTGTGGAGACCCAGTACTTC. Its protein product is CAWSYETSEFVETQYF.

V usage is TRBV9 and J usage is TRBJ2-2, with TRBD1 as a possible D gene (5 bases). Germline CDR1 is SGDLS and CDR2 is YYNGEE. V was shortened by 3 bases and J by 0 bases, with 15 bases between the two germline ends. The CDR3 loop spans 17 amino acids. CDR3 loop: CASSAVPGKSNTGELFF. DNA of the CDR3: TGTGCCAGCAGCGCCGTCCCAGGGAAGTCGAACACCGGGGAGCTGTTTTTT.

The chain couples TRBV21-1 to TRBJ2-5; no DNA check was done on the table's D call, TRBD2. TRBV21-1 is shown as a pseudogene. The CDR3 consists of 13 residues. CDR3 sequence (DNA): TGTGCCAGCAGCAAGGAGGTCTTAGGGAGCCAGTACTTC. This encodes CASSKEVLGSQYF.

The chain carries TRBV19 and TRBJ2-1, with a possible D match to TRBD1 (5 bases). This CDR3 is built from 15 residues. Trimming pared 2 bases from V and 6 bases from J, leaving 14 bases between. Germline V lookup: CDR1 LNHDA, CDR2 SQIVND (reference sequence). The CDR3 coding sequence is TGTGCCAGTAGTATACAGGGAATGGTCCTCAATGAGCAGTTCTTC. It yields the protein CASSIQGMVLNEQFF.

The rearrangement uses TRBV19 and TRBJ2-2, with D possibly being TRBD1 (6 bases). Germline V gives CDR1 LNHDA, CDR2 SQIVND (reference sequence). This CDR3 is built from 16 residues. V was pared by 8 bases and J by 2 bases, with 18 bases between. CDR3 in DNA: TGTGCCAGTTCGTACCGGGACAACCGAAACACCGGGGAGCTGTTTTTT. It is translated as CASSYRDNRNTGELFF.

The rearrangement links TRBV29-1 to TRBJ1-2, with D uncertain. The V end was cut by 3 bases, the J end by 3 bases, with 5 bases between. Germline V lookup: CDR1 SQVTM, CDR2 ANQGSEA. This CDR3 spans 11 amino acids. CDR3 protein: CSVEGYYGYTF. The CDR3 nucleotides read TGCAGCGTTGAGGGCTACTATGGCTACACCTTC.

This CDR3 is CASSQDRIAGYTDTQYF. As DNA, the CDR3 is TGTGCCAGCAGCCAAGATCGGATAGCGGGGTACACAGATACGCAGTATTTT. This sequence joins TRBV14 and TRBJ2-3; 8 bases fit TRBD2. V lost 0 bases to trimming and J lost 2 bases; unmatched junction nucleotides: 7. There are 17 residues in the CDR3. Germline CDR1 SGHDN, CDR2 FVKESK. The whole variable domain, remainder taken from reference TRBV14 and TRBJ2-3, is EAGVTQFPSHSVIEKGQTVTLRCDPISGHDNLYWYRRVMGKEIKFLLHFVKESKQDESGMPNNRFLAERTGGTYSTLKVQPAELEDSGVYFCASSQDRIAGYTDTQYFGPGTRLTVL.

V usage is TRBV7-2 and J usage is TRBJ2-4, with TRBD1 matching over 10 bases. V was clipped by 5 bases and J by 7 bases; unmatched bases: 5. Germline V CDR1 and CDR2: SGHTA, FQGNSA. The CDR3 length is 14 residues. The CDR3 DNA sequence: TGTGCCAGCAGCCCAGGACAGGGGGTTAACATTCAGTACTTC. The encoded protein is CASSPGQGVNIQYF.

The J gene is TRBJ2-7, the V gene TRBV12-5; D might be TRBD2 (6 bases). Trimming shortened V by 0 bases and J by 6 bases, and 12 bases separated the two germline ends. The CDR3 has 14 residues. The V gene's germline CDR1 is LGHNT and CDR2 FRNRAP. The DNA for the CDR3 is TGTGCTAGTGGTTTGGTCGGGGGAACGGGCGAGCAGTACTTC. It translates to CASGLVGGTGEQYF.

The chain is built from TRBV5-4 and TRBJ1-1, with D hard to call. V was clipped by 7 bases and J by 5 bases, with 21 bases between them. This CDR3 is built from 15 residues. Germline CDR1 reads SGHNT; CDR2 reads YYREEE (reference sequence). The CDR3 loop reads CASFPGGDGRTEAFF. Here the CDR3 DNA reads TGTGCCAGCTTTCCAGGCGGGGATGGAAGGACTGAAGCTTTCTTT.

This clone was counted only a few times. The J gene is TRBJ2-2, the V gene TRBV7-9; TRBD2 matches at 7 bases. From germline, CDR1 is SEHNR and CDR2 FQNEAQ (reference sequence). V was clipped by 5 bases and J by 3 bases; unmatched bases: 3. The CDR3 is 14 residues long. The CDR3 is CASSGRAHTGELFF. In DNA, the CDR3 is TGTGCCAGCAGCGGGAGGGCCCACACCGGGGAGCTGTTTTTT. The whole variable domain, filled in from reference TRBV7-9 and TRBJ2-2, reads DTGVSQNPRHKITKRGQNVTFRCDPISEHNRLYWYRQTLGQGPEFLTYFQNEAQLEKSRLLSDRFSAERPKGSFSTLEIQRTEQGDSAMYLCASSGRAHTGELFFGEGSRLTVL.

The chain combines TRBV29-1 with TRBJ2-7, with 7 bases matching TRBD1. The CDR3 sequence is 12 residues long. V shed 3 bases, J shed 4 bases, and the junction held 3 bases outside the gene matches. Germline V CDR1 and CDR2: SQVTM, ANQGSEA. In DNA form, the CDR3 reads TGCAGCGTTGAGGCAGGGGGTTACGAGCAGTACTTC. Residues: CSVEAGGYEQYF.

This clone was detected a few times. This chain links TRBV10-3 with TRBJ2-7; D is undetermined. CDR1 ENHRY and CDR2 SYGVKD come from the germline V gene. Trimming took 0 bases from V and 7 from J, leaving 7 bases between them. The CDR3 consists of 12 residues. DNA for the CDR3: TGTGCCATCAGTGAGTCGATACAGGAGCAGTACTTC. It is translated as CAISESIQEQYF.

This clone was detected only once. The chain employs TRBV9 and TRBJ1-4, with D hard to call. Germline CDR1 SGDLS, CDR2 YYNGEE. The CDR3 is 15 residues long. Trimming took off 0 bases at V and 4 bases at J, with 10 bases between the two ends. CDR3 bases: TGTGCCAGCAGCGTAGGGGCTTCCGATAATGAAAAACTGTTTTTT. This codes for CASSVGASDNEKLFF. Full variable domain (missing parts from reference TRBV9 and TRBJ1-4): DSGVTQTPKHLITATGQRVTLRCSPRSGDLSVYWYQQSLDQGLQFLIQYYNGEERAKGNILERFSAQQFPDLHSELNLSSLELGDSALYFCASSVGASDNEKLFFGSGTQLSVL.

This clone was seen a handful of times. Written as DNA, the CDR3 is TGTGCCACTACAGGTCCGACTAATGAAAAACTGTTTTTT. It yields the protein CATTGPTNEKLFF. This chain connects TRBV10-3 to TRBJ1-4; D is possibly TRBD1 (5 bases). Trimming removed 10 bases at V and 2 bases at J, with 11 bases between. This CDR3 region has 13 residues. Germline values: CDR1 ENHRY, CDR2 SYGVKD.

The V and J genes are TRBV19 and TRBJ1-2, with D tentatively TRBD1 (5 bases). The germline V gene has CDR1 LNHDA and CDR2 SQIVND (reference sequence). The CDR3 length is 16 residues. V lost 6 bases, J lost 0 bases, and 17 bases lay in between. The CDR3 sequence: CASSKGSGTANYGYTF. The CDR3 DNA reads TGTGCCAGTAGCAAGGGGTCGGGCACGGCTAACTATGGCTACACCTTC. Full variable domain (missing parts from reference TRBV19 and TRBJ1-2): DGGITQSPKYLFRKEGQNVTLSCEQNLNHDAMYWYRQDPGQGLRLIYYSQIVNDFQKGDIAEGYSVSREKKESFPLTVTSAQKNPTAFYLCASSKGSGTANYGYTFGSGTRLTVV.

This clone was found once. The chain links TRBV28 to TRBJ1-2; 7 bases match TRBD1. CDR3 length: 14 residues. Per the germline V gene, CDR1 is MDHEN and CDR2 is SYDVKM. V dropped 2 bases and J dropped 8; count of bases not matched to a gene: 8. The CDR3 DNA is TGTGCCAGCAGTTTACTCCAGGGGGAGAGGGGCTACACCTTC. Its translation: CASSLLQGERGYTF.

The chain joins TRBV7-2 to TRBJ1-5; D remains ambiguous. The CDR3 covers 13 residues. Germline lookup yields CDR1 SGHTA and CDR2 FQGNSA. The V gene lost 6 bases and the J gene lost 7 bases, with 13 bases spanning the gap. DNA for the CDR3: TGTGCCAGCAGTTTTAGGGAGGAGCAGCCCCAGCATTTT. As protein: CASSFREEQPQHF.

This clone was seen once. This sample includes further DNA sequences coding for the same CDR3. J is TRBJ1-2 and V is TRBV12-3 or TRBV12-4; weak D call: TRBD1 (5 bases). The CDR3 length is 12 residues. The ends were cut back, 5 bases at V and 4 bases at J, with 8 bases in the middle. This CDR3 reads CASSLDSYGYTF. For the CDR3, the DNA is TGTGCCAGCAGTCTAGACAGCTATGGCTACACCTTC.